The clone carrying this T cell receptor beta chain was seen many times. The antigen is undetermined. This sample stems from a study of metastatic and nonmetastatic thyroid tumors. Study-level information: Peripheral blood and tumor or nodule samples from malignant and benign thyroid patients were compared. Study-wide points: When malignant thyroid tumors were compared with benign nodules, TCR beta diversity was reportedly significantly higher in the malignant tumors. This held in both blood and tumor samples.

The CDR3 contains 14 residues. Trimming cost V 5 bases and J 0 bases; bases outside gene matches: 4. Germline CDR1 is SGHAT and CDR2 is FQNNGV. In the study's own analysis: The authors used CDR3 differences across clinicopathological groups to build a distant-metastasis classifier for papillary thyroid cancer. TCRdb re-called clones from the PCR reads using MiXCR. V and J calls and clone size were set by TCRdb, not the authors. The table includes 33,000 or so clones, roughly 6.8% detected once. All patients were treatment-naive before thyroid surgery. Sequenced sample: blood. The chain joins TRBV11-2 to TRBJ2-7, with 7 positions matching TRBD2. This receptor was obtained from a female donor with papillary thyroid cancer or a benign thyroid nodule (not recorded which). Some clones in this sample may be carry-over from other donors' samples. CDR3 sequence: CASSRRTSSYEQYF. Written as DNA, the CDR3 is TGTGCCAGCAGCCGAAGGACTAGCTCCTACGAGCAGTACTTC.